This is a list of T cell receptor beta chains from one sample in a study of blood T cell repertoires in COVID-19. Only in-frame clones appear in the TCRdb table, and some are missing; sequencing was by immunoSEQ multiplex PCR. Of 200,000 to 300,000 clones in the sample, just over 85% were seen once. Sequenced input: peripheral blood. All receptors derive from a man of 80 years or more with acute or convalescent COVID-19. Each CDR3 is given with its conserved first and last residue. The order of the fields is D gene, clone size, V gene, J gene, CDR3 protein, CDR3 DNA. A D gene is named only where the DNA matches it firmly. The size field is filled for only some rows; it gives once, few, many or a size class.

d_gene: NA
abundance: NA
v_gene: TRBV28
j_gene: TRBJ1-2
CDR3aa: CASSLWGSRRGRGYTF
CDR3nt: TGTGCCAGCAGTTTATGGGGGTCGAGGAGAGGGAGAGGATACACCTTC

d_gene: NA
abundance: NA
v_gene: TRBV5-6
j_gene: TRBJ1-3
CDR3aa: CASSLVRYSGNTIYF
CDR3nt: TGTGCCAGCAGCTTGGTTCGGTACTCTGGAAACACCATATATTTT

d_gene: TRBD2
abundance: NA
v_gene: TRBV7-2
j_gene: TRBJ2-5
CDR3aa: CASSSLAGGQETQYF
CDR3nt: TGTGCCAGCAGCTCCCTAGCGGGGGGGCAAGAGACCCAGTACTTC

d_gene: NA
abundance: once
v_gene: TRBV18
j_gene: TRBJ1-1
CDR3aa: CASSPGREGGTEAFF
CDR3nt: TGTGCCAGCTCACCAGGCAGGGAGGGTGGCACTGAAGCTTTCTTT

d_gene: NA
abundance: NA
v_gene: TRBV19
j_gene: TRBJ2-6
CDR3aa: CASSIPSSGANVLTF
CDR3nt: TGTGCCAGTAGTATCCCCAGCTCTGGGGCCAACGTCCTGACTTTC

d_gene: NA
abundance: NA
v_gene: TRBV3-1/TRBV3-2
j_gene: TRBJ2-5
CDR3aa: CASSQGGIGQETQYF
CDR3nt: TGTGCCAGCAGCCAAGGCGGGATCGGCCAAGAGACCCAGTACTTC

d_gene: NA
abundance: once
v_gene: TRBV7-2
j_gene: TRBJ1-6
CDR3aa: CASSLYGGSYNSPLHF
CDR3nt: TGTGCCAGCAGCTTATACGGGGGCTCCTATAATTCACCCCTCCACTTT

d_gene: NA
abundance: NA
v_gene: TRBV2
j_gene: TRBJ1-2
CDR3aa: CASSELDSPYGYTF
CDR3nt: TGTGCCAGCAGTGAATTGGACAGCCCCTATGGCTACACCTTC

d_gene: NA
abundance: once
v_gene: TRBV29-1
j_gene: TRBJ1-3
CDR3aa: CSVAGLQNSGNTIYF
CDR3nt: TGCAGCGTGGCAGGACTACAGAACTCTGGAAACACCATATATTTT

d_gene: NA
abundance: NA
v_gene: TRBV7-4
j_gene: TRBJ2-7
CDR3aa: CASSLGGRAIEQYF
CDR3nt: TGTGCCAGCAGCTTAGGGGGCAGGGCCATCGAGCAGTACTTC

d_gene: NA
abundance: few
v_gene: TRBV9
j_gene: TRBJ2-2
CDR3aa: CASKSGTGELFF
CDR3nt: TGTGCCAGCAAGTCGGGCACCGGGGAGCTGTTTTTT

d_gene: NA
abundance: NA
v_gene: TRBV27
j_gene: TRBJ2-7
CDR3aa: CASSLTGEVYEQYF
CDR3nt: TGTGCCAGCAGTTTGACGGGAGAGGTCTACGAGCAGTACTTC

d_gene: NA
abundance: NA
v_gene: TRBV5-1
j_gene: TRBJ1-1
CDR3aa: CASSWDLTTEAFF
CDR3nt: TGCGCCAGCAGCTGGGACTTGACTACTGAAGCTTTCTTT

d_gene: NA
abundance: few
v_gene: TRBV24-1
j_gene: TRBJ2-5
CDR3aa: CATSDQYQETQYF
CDR3nt: TGTGCCACCAGTGACCAGTACCAAGAGACCCAGTACTTC

d_gene: NA
abundance: NA
v_gene: TRBV7-2
j_gene: TRBJ2-3
CDR3aa: CASSTQVRRGAQYF
CDR3nt: TGTGCCAGCAGCACTCAGGTCAGGCGGGGAGCGCAGTATTTT

d_gene: NA
abundance: NA
v_gene: TRBV6-2/TRBV6-3
j_gene: TRBJ1-1
CDR3aa: CASSFREDTEAFF
CDR3nt: TGTGCCAGCAGTTTCAGGGAGGACACTGAAGCTTTCTTT

d_gene: NA
abundance: NA
v_gene: TRBV2
j_gene: TRBJ2-3
CDR3aa: CASSRGLAEDTQYF
CDR3nt: TGTGCCAGCAGTAGAGGTCTAGCCGAAGATACGCAGTATTTT

d_gene: NA
abundance: NA
v_gene: TRBV13
j_gene: TRBJ2-7
CDR3aa: CASSLGGGSYEQYF
CDR3nt: TGTGCCAGCAGCTTAGGCGGGGGATCCTACGAGCAGTACTTC

d_gene: NA
abundance: once
v_gene: TRBV19
j_gene: TRBJ2-3
CDR3aa: CASSSRRSPDTQYF
CDR3nt: TGTGCCAGTAGTTCCCGGCGGAGCCCAGATACGCAGTATTTT

d_gene: NA
abundance: NA
v_gene: TRBV7-9
j_gene: TRBJ1-1
CDR3aa: CASSLGLGGTEAFF
CDR3nt: TGTGCCAGCAGCTTAGGACTCGGGGGCACTGAAGCTTTCTTT

d_gene: NA
abundance: NA
v_gene: TRBV20-1
j_gene: TRBJ1-2
CDR3aa: CSARSYGYTF
CDR3nt: TGCAGTGCTAGGAGCTATGGCTACACCTTC

d_gene: TRBD2
abundance: once
v_gene: TRBV6-5
j_gene: TRBJ2-3
CDR3aa: CASRTGGDTDTQYF
CDR3nt: TGTGCCAGCAGGACCGGGGGGGATACAGATACGCAGTATTTT

d_gene: TRBD1
abundance: few
v_gene: TRBV5-6
j_gene: TRBJ2-6
CDR3aa: CASSLLTGGASGANVLTF
CDR3nt: TGTGCCAGCAGCTTACTGACAGGGGGAGCCTCTGGGGCCAACGTCCTGACTTTC

d_gene: TRBD1
abundance: NA
v_gene: TRBV14
j_gene: TRBJ2-4
CDR3aa: CASIGDRGRLAKNIQYF
CDR3nt: TGTGCCAGCATCGGGGACAGGGGGAGATTAGCCAAAAACATTCAGTACTTC

d_gene: NA
abundance: NA
v_gene: TRBV28
j_gene: TRBJ1-2
CDR3aa: CASSSGVNYGYTF
CDR3nt: TGTGCCAGCAGTTCAGGGGTTAACTATGGCTACACCTTC

d_gene: NA
abundance: once
v_gene: TRBV7-9
j_gene: TRBJ2-1
CDR3aa: CASTSTRNEQFF
CDR3nt: TGTGCCAGCACCTCCACTAGAAATGAGCAGTTCTTC

d_gene: NA
abundance: NA
v_gene: TRBV19
j_gene: TRBJ1-5
CDR3aa: CASSMVVGTTANQPQHF
CDR3nt: TGTGCCAGTAGTATGGTCGTCGGGACAACCGCCAATCAGCCCCAGCATTTT

d_gene: NA
abundance: NA
v_gene: TRBV20-1
j_gene: TRBJ1-1
CDR3aa: CSAMNQKAFF
CDR3nt: TGCAGTGCTATGAACCAGAAAGCTTTCTTT

d_gene: NA
abundance: once
v_gene: TRBV30
j_gene: TRBJ1-2
CDR3aa: CAWSVQGISYGYTF
CDR3nt: TGTGCCTGGAGTGTCCAGGGTATTAGCTATGGCTACACCTTC

d_gene: TRBD2
abundance: NA
v_gene: TRBV7-7
j_gene: TRBJ2-5
CDR3aa: CASSPAGEGETQYF
CDR3nt: TGTGCTAGCAGCCCGGCGGGGGAGGGGGAGACCCAGTACTTC

d_gene: TRBD2
abundance: NA
v_gene: TRBV4-1
j_gene: TRBJ2-7
CDR3aa: CASSRRTIGTSGRAGYYEQYF
CDR3nt: TGCGCCAGCAGCCGCAGGACAATCGGGACTAGCGGGAGGGCCGGGTACTACGAGCAGTACTTC

d_gene: TRBD1
abundance: NA
v_gene: TRBV6-5
j_gene: TRBJ2-7
CDR3aa: CASSKGQFKYEQYF
CDR3nt: TGTGCCAGCAGTAAGGGACAGTTCAAGTACGAGCAGTACTTC

d_gene: TRBD1
abundance: once
v_gene: TRBV7-3
j_gene: TRBJ1-4
CDR3aa: CASSFIVLPGGAATNEKLFF
CDR3nt: TGTGCCAGCAGCTTCATTGTCCTCCCAGGGGGCGCGGCAACTAATGAAAAACTGTTTTTT

d_gene: TRBD1
abundance: NA
v_gene: TRBV19
j_gene: TRBJ1-5
CDR3aa: CASSTIRGPISNQPQHF
CDR3nt: TGTGCCAGTAGTACTATAAGGGGGCCGATTAGCAATCAGCCCCAGCATTTT

d_gene: NA
abundance: NA
v_gene: TRBV6-5
j_gene: TRBJ2-3
CDR3aa: CASSYFEGTDTQYF
CDR3nt: TGTGCCAGCAGTTACTTCGAGGGTACAGATACGCAGTATTTT

d_gene: NA
abundance: NA
v_gene: TRBV2
j_gene: TRBJ2-1
CDR3aa: CASRPASWGINEQFF
CDR3nt: TGTGCCAGCAGGCCGGCTAGCTGGGGTATAAATGAGCAGTTCTTC

d_gene: NA
abundance: few
v_gene: TRBV6-2/TRBV6-3
j_gene: TRBJ2-7
CDR3aa: CASSPAADEQYF
CDR3nt: TGTGCCAGCAGTCCCGCCGCGGACGAGCAGTACTTC